This passage covers 32 T cell receptor beta chains from one sample sequenced in a study of regulatory T cells in long-lasting Graves disease. Arm-PCR with iRepertoire HTBI primers amplified the CDR3 regions for these TCR beta libraries. Each CDR3 protein gets one entry after TCRdb re-called the multiplex PCR reads with MiXCR. The data hold 650,000 to 850,000 distinct CDR3 sequences, with roughly 30% observed a single time. Time point given: persistent/refractory GD, antithyroid drugs over 5 years with positive TRAb. From PBMCs, RNA was extracted and then used to make the TCR library. Sequencing used peripheral blood mononuclear cells (PBMCs), obtained when the disease was refractory, from a patient treated with antithyroid drugs. The receptors here all came from a female donor with Graves disease.

The chain is built from TRBV10-2 and TRBJ2-7; D is uncertain. Germline CDR1 reads WSHSY; CDR2 reads SAAADI. V shed 2 bases and J shed 5 bases, with 16 bases lying between them. The CDR3 runs 15 residues. CDR3 DNA: TGCGCCAGCAGTGAGAGGTCAGCCACTTCTAACGAGCAGTACTTC. Its protein product is CASSERSATSNEQYF.

The rearrangement uses TRBV27 and TRBJ1-3; D is uncertain. CDR1 is MNHEY and CDR2 is SMNVEV in the germline V gene (reference sequence). V shed 1 base and J shed 3 bases, with 4 bases lying between them. The CDR3 is 13 residues long. DNA of the CDR3: TGTGCCAGCAGTTTATTAGGTGGAAACACCATATATTTT. Translated: CASSLLGGNTIYF.

The J gene is TRBJ2-2, the V gene TRBV19; D remains ambiguous. The germline CDR1 and CDR2 sequences are LNHDA and SQIVND (reference sequence). The V end was cut by 1 base, the J end by 6 bases, with 9 bases between. The CDR3 has 14 residues. The CDR3 here is CASSIASGSGELFF. CDR3 bases: TGTGCCAGTAGTATAGCATCCGGGTCCGGGGAGCTGTTTTTT.

V gene TRBV3-1 combines with J gene TRBJ2-5; TRBD2 aligns across 8 bases. In germline, CDR1 is LGHDT, CDR2 YNNKEL (reference sequence). V shed 4 bases, J shed 1 base, and the junction held 11 bases outside the gene matches. CDR3 length: 17 amino acids. In nucleotides, the CDR3 is TGTGCCAGCAGCCCAAAGGACGGGAGGGCCCTCCAAGAGACCCAGTACTTC. Its protein product is CASSPKDGRALQETQYF.

The chain uses TRBV10-2 and TRBJ1-2; D is uncertain. The CDR3 is 14 residues long. Germline assignment: CDR1 WSHSY and CDR2 SAAADI. V was trimmed by 0 bases and J by 3 bases, leaving 8 bases between them. Here the CDR3 DNA reads TGCGCCAGCAGTGAGTCACCCCAGGACTATGGCTACACCTTC. Residues: CASSESPQDYGYTF.

The chain combines TRBV28 with TRBJ1-1; possibly TRBD1 for D (6 bases). V was clipped by 2 bases and J by 10 bases, with 11 bases between them. CDR1 is MDHEN and CDR2 is SYDVKM in the germline V gene. This CDR3 region has 12 residues. This chain's CDR3 is CASSLGGYTAFF. CDR3 bases: TGTGCCAGCAGTTTAGGGGGCTATACAGCTTTCTTT.

In its sample, this clonotype was seen a few times. V is TRBV6-2 or TRBV6-3 and J is TRBJ2-7; possible D gene TRBD2, 5 bases. With 2 bases removed from V and 0 bases from J, the gap between germline ends came to 11 bases. Germline V gene sequence: CDR1 MNHEY, CDR2 SVGEGT. The CDR3 is made up of 15 amino acids. The CDR3: CASSYGAENSYEQYF. The CDR3 nucleotides read TGTGCCAGCAGTTACGGAGCGGAGAACTCCTACGAGCAGTACTTC.

The V gene is TRBV20-1, the J gene TRBJ1-1, with 8 bases matching TRBD1. This CDR3 has 16 residues. The germline V gene has CDR1 DFQATT and CDR2 SNEGSKA (reference sequence). The junction had 9 bases not matched to a gene; V was cut back by 0 bases and J by 3 bases. The chain's CDR3 is CSARDGGTGKYTEAFF. The CDR3 DNA reads TGCAGTGCTAGAGATGGTGGGACAGGCAAATACACTGAAGCTTTCTTT.

This clonotype was counted many times. The chain employs TRBV19 and TRBJ2-2; no clear D gene. The ends were cut back, 4 bases at V and 5 bases at J, with 14 bases in the middle. From germline, CDR1 is LNHDA and CDR2 SQIVND (reference sequence). This CDR3 contains 15 residues. The CDR3 region is CASSTPWKGTGELFF. The CDR3 nucleotides read TGTGCCAGTAGTACCCCATGGAAAGGGACCGGGGAGCTGTTTTTT.

This clonotype has only a few counts. The chain links TRBV6-2 or TRBV6-3 to TRBJ2-7; 13 nucleotides line up with TRBD2. The CDR3 consists of 17 residues. Looked up from germline, CDR1 is MNHEY and CDR2 is SVGEGT. V shed 4 bases, J shed 3 bases, and the junction held 9 bases outside the gene matches. The CDR3 reads CASSFTSGRGTRYEQYF. The DNA of the CDR3 is TGTGCCAGCAGTTTCACTAGCGGGAGGGGCACCCGCTACGAGCAGTACTTC.

This chain uses TRBV28 with TRBJ1-5, with TRBD1 matching 8 bases. This CDR3 has 17 residues. V dropped 3 bases and J dropped 5; count of bases not matched to a gene: 12. The germline V gene has CDR1 MDHEN and CDR2 SYDVKM. The DNA of the CDR3 is TGTGCCAGCAGTTTCCCCGGACAGGGAAGAGGGTATCAGCCCCAGCATTTT. Translated: CASSFPGQGRGYQPQHF.

The J gene is TRBJ2-1, the V gene TRBV14; 8 bases align to TRBD1. The V gene's germline CDR1 is SGHDN and CDR2 FVKESK. The CDR3 sequence is 13 residues long. V dropped 4 bases and J dropped 9; count of bases not matched to a gene: 5. The CDR3 region is CASSLQGGFEQFF. The CDR3 nucleotides are TGTGCCAGCAGCCTACAGGGGGGTTTTGAGCAGTTCTTC.

V and J are TRBV11-2 and TRBJ2-1; 9 bases are a match to TRBD2. V trimming: 3 bases; J trimming: 4 bases; junction bases outside the gene matches: 4. The CDR3 is 15 amino acids. CDR1 is SGHAT and CDR2 is FQNNGV in the germline V gene. Written as DNA, the CDR3 is TGTGCCAGCAGCTTGGTAGCGGGAGTGTACAATGAGCAGTTCTTC. The encoded protein is CASSLVAGVYNEQFF.

This clonotype was seen ten or more times. The gene calls are TRBV11-2 and TRBJ2-7, with unresolved D. The length of the CDR3 is 14 residues. Between the trimmed V and J ends, which lost 0 bases and 0 bases, there was a span of 6 bases. Germline CDR1 and CDR2: SGHAT and FQNNGV. The CDR3 is CASSLEVSSYEQYF. CDR3 DNA sequence: TGTGCCAGCAGCTTAGAAGTCAGCTCCTACGAGCAGTACTTC.

This clonotype was recorded a few times. This chain links TRBV5-1 with TRBJ1-2; 7 bases agree with TRBD1. After removal of 4 bases from V and 7 bases from J, the junction contained 7 bases not matched to a gene. The CDR3 extends over 13 amino acids. Germline V gene lookup returns CDR1 SGHRS and CDR2 YFSETQ. CDR3 DNA sequence: TGCGCCAGCAGCCGCGACAGGGCGAGTGGCTACACCTTC. It yields the protein CASSRDRASGYTF.

Only one count was recorded for this clonotype. This rearrangement joins TRBV6-1 to TRBJ2-1; D is ambiguous. The germline V gene encodes CDR1 MNHNS and CDR2 SASEGT. V was cut by 2 bases and J by 7 bases, with 12 bases left in between. This CDR3 has 14 amino acids. CDR3 nucleotides: TGTGCCAGCAGTGAAACAGCTGGTGGGAATGAGCAGTTCTTC. Translation gives CASSETAGGNEQFF.

A few counts support this clonotype. This chain links TRBV5-1 with TRBJ1-6, with D tentatively TRBD1 (5 bases). CDR1 and CDR2 (germline): SGHRS, YFSETQ. Trimming cost V 4 bases and J 7 bases, with 15 bases left between them. This CDR3 spans 15 amino acids. The CDR3: CASSPEGRVNSPLHF. The CDR3 DNA sequence: TGCGCCAGCAGCCCGGAGGGCAGGGTAAATTCACCCCTCCACTTT.

The chain is built from TRBV9 and TRBJ1-2, with D possibly matching TRBD1 (6 bases). Germline assignment: CDR1 SGDLS and CDR2 YYNGEE. The CDR3 is made up of 15 amino acids. Trimming removed 7 bases at V and 3 bases at J, with 19 bases between. CDR3 coding DNA: TGTGCCAGCGCATTCGTCGGGGGGCGCCACTATGGCTACACCTTC. It specifies CASAFVGGRHYGYTF.

This clonotype was counted a few times. This chain links TRBV3-1 with TRBJ1-2; no definite D call. Germline V CDR1 and CDR2: LGHDT, YNNKEL (reference sequence). The CDR3 spans 15 residues. Trimming pared 0 bases from V and 0 bases from J, leaving 8 bases between. Written as DNA, the CDR3 is TGTGCCAGCAGCCAAGACGCCACCGCTAACTATGGCTACACCTTC. As protein: CASSQDATANYGYTF.

This chain uses TRBV7-2 with TRBJ1-2; the D is unclear. V was shortened by 1 base and J by 0 bases, with 6 bases between the two germline ends. Per the germline V gene, CDR1 is SGHTA and CDR2 is FQGNSA. The CDR3 has 14 amino acids. Here the CDR3 DNA reads TGTGCCAGCAGCTTAGATACGACTAACTATGGCTACACCTTC. The encoded protein is CASSLDTTNYGYTF.

This clonotype has at least ten counts. The chain employs TRBV12-3 or TRBV12-4 and TRBJ1-2, with D perhaps TRBD1 (5 bases). V lost 1 base to trimming and J lost 6 bases, with 9 bases between them. This CDR3 contains 13 residues. CDR3 nucleotide sequence: TGTGCCAGCAGTTTAGGGACACTGAATGGCTACACCTTC. It codes for CASSLGTLNGYTF.

The genes are TRBV14 and TRBJ2-1, with a tentative D call TRBD2 (6 bases). This CDR3 spans 16 amino acids. Germline V gene sequence: CDR1 SGHDN, CDR2 FVKESK. V was cut by 5 bases and J by 6 bases, with 20 bases left in between. The CDR3 loop reads CASSTEGAGYINEQFF. CDR3 bases: TGTGCCAGCAGCACGGAGGGTGCGGGCTATATCAATGAGCAGTTCTTC.

This clonotype was observed at least ten times. The rearrangement uses TRBV10-3 and TRBJ2-5; a weak D match, TRBD2 (5 bases). V lost 0 bases and J lost 5, with 13 bases in between. The CDR3 extends over 15 amino acids. Germline CDR1 and CDR2: ENHRY and SYGVKD. DNA of the CDR3: TGTGCCATCAGTGAGTCCGGACTTGTGTTGGAGACCCAGTACTTC. As protein: CAISESGLVLETQYF.

This clonotype was recorded at least ten times. This rearrangement joins TRBV11-2 to TRBJ1-1; D is undetermined. The ends were cut back, 5 bases at V and 0 bases at J, with 22 bases in the middle. Germline CDR1 and CDR2: SGHAT and FQNNGV. The length of the CDR3 is 18 residues. CDR3 bases: TGTGCCAGCAGCCCCGAGCCCGGGAGCCAACCATTGAACACTGAAGCTTTCTTT. Its translation is CASSPEPGSQPLNTEAFF.

This clonotype was counted only a few times. The rearrangement uses TRBV2 and TRBJ1-6; D uncertain. V dropped 3 bases and J dropped 7 bases, with 13 bases sitting between them. The CDR3 covers 15 residues. CDR1 SNHLY and CDR2 FYNNEI come from the germline V gene. CDR3 protein: CASSDAGSVNSPLHF. CDR3 nucleotides: TGTGCCAGCAGTGATGCAGGATCGGTGAATTCACCCCTCCACTTT.

This clonotype has just a few counts. This chain joins TRBV20-1 and TRBJ1-2; D unclear. V shed 0 bases and J shed 6 bases, with 5 bases lying between them. In germline, CDR1 is DFQATT, CDR2 SNEGSKA (reference sequence). This CDR3 contains 11 residues. CDR3 region: CSARERDGYTF. Here the CDR3 DNA reads TGCAGTGCTAGAGAAAGGGATGGCTACACCTTC.

This clonotype was detected many times. The chain uses TRBV2 and TRBJ1-2; no reliable D call. V was shortened by 6 bases and J by 2 bases, with 16 bases between the two germline ends. Germline V lookup: CDR1 SNHLY, CDR2 FYNNEI. CDR3 length: 15 amino acids. The CDR3 coding sequence is TGTGCCAGCAGAGTCGTGGAAGTCTCCAACTATGGCTACACCTTC. Encoded protein: CASRVVEVSNYGYTF.

CDR3 DNA: TGTGCCAGTAGTATAGATACCAGGGGGCGCGGTGACACTGAAGCTTTCTTT. Translating it yields CASSIDTRGRGDTEAFF. The gene calls are TRBV19 and TRBJ1-1, with 8 nucleotides matching TRBD1. The CDR3 has 17 amino acids. Losses at the gene ends were 0 bases for V and 3 bases for J; bases not matched to a gene: 9. Looked up from germline, CDR1 is LNHDA and CDR2 is SQIVND (reference sequence). Full variable domain (outside the CDR3, taken from reference TRBV19 and TRBJ1-1): DGGITQSPKYLFRKEGQNVTLSCEQNLNHDAMYWYRQDPGQGLRLIYYSQIVNDFQKGDIAEGYSVSREKKESFPLTVTSAQKNPTAFYLCASSIDTRGRGDTEAFFGQGTRLTVV.

This clonotype was seen more than once but under ten times. V usage is TRBV5-1 and J usage is TRBJ2-7; D is perhaps TRBD1 (7 bases). The germline CDR1 and CDR2 sequences are SGHRS and YFSETQ. V was cut by 2 bases and J by 5 bases, with 17 bases left in between. The CDR3 is 15 amino acids. CDR3 sequence reads: CASSFIQGGGDEQYF. For the CDR3, the DNA is TGCGCCAGCAGCTTCATCCAGGGGGGCGGCGACGAGCAGTACTTC.

The chain recombines TRBV20-1 with TRBJ1-2, with D perhaps TRBD1 (6 bases). The CDR3 runs to 13 residues. Trimming removed 6 bases at V and 2 bases at J, with 13 bases between. The germline CDR1 and CDR2 sequences are DFQATT and SNEGSKA (reference sequence). This CDR3 is CSARTALNYGYTF. Written as DNA, the CDR3 is TGCAGTGCGAGGACAGCCCTAAACTATGGCTACACCTTC.

This clonotype was counted at least ten times. V is TRBV12-3 or TRBV12-4 and J is TRBJ2-5, with a possible D match to TRBD1 (5 bases). Trimming pared 5 bases from V and 5 bases from J, leaving 9 bases between. CDR3 length: 12 residues. The CDR3 nucleotides are TGTGCCAGCAGTCCATACAGGGAGACCCAGTACTTC. It encodes CASSPYRETQYF.

V is TRBV5-5 and J is TRBJ1-5; D is undetermined. The V gene's germline CDR1 is SGHKS and CDR2 YYEKEE (reference sequence). The CDR3 has 15 amino acids. Trimming removed 4 bases from V and 2 bases from J, with 13 bases in between. CDR3 sequence reads: CASSISLIGNQPQHF. CDR3 in DNA: TGTGCCAGCAGCATCAGCCTTATTGGCAATCAGCCCCAGCATTTT.